The present entry profiles one T cell receptor beta chain with its context. This clonotype was observed at least ten times. Its antigen is still unknown. No base-level quality is on record; no much larger clone is a single base apart. The data are from a study of breast tumors, draining lymph nodes, adjacent tissues (dated by TCRdb to the mid-2010s). Study-level background: The study compared TCR beta repertoires across tumor, adjacent nontumor tissue and axillary lymph nodes from breast cancer patients. The study aimed to assess the relationships and possible T-cell exchange between tumor, surrounding tissue and draining lymph node repertoires in human breast cancer. Beyond this particular receptor, the publication reports: The similarity between tumor and nontumor tissue repertoires was significantly greater in luminal-like breast cancer than in basal-like breast cancer. Tumor T-cell repertoires showed less diversity than lymph node repertoires and more diversity than nontumor tissue repertoires, and tumor T-cell repertoires showed preferential V and J gene usage. Rather than being directly demonstrated, the conclusion that tumor T cells originate in lymph nodes was presented as consistent with a hypothesis. A scenario in which most tumor T cells derive from the lymph node and then expand within tumor tissue was judged to be consistent with the data.

Sequencing was performed on an Illumina HiSeq 2000. TCR beta chain libraries were generated by multiplex PCR amplification. High-throughput sequencing was used to analyze the amplified TCR beta chain products. The public reads were run again by TCRdb, first through fastp at Q25 and then through MiXCR, and only productive beta chains were kept. For every CDR3 protein sequence, its rows merge into one entry that carries the most common genes and DNA. The sample table holds about 170,000 distinct CDR3 sequences, of which around a third were seen once. More than 3.5% of the sample goes to the ten largest clones. According to the germline V gene (reference sequence), CDR1 reads DFQATT and CDR2 reads SNEGSKA. V is cut by 5 bases and J by 6 bases, and the space between the germline ends is 27 bases. The CDR3 goes from the cysteine to the phenylalanine over 17 residues. Left in the record is the CDR3 DNA by itself, 51 bases read in frame from the first base.

Lymph node samples came from the axillary draining lymph nodes of breast cancer patients. Material for sequencing was axillary lymph node tissue. This TCR came from a female donor with breast cancer. Some clones in this sample may be carry-over from other donors' samples. The chain employs TRBV20-1 and TRBJ2-3, and possibly TRBD1, on 6 matching bases. In nucleotide form, the sequence is TGCAGTGCTTCCACCCCCCGGACAGTCCTCTTGGCGGATACGCAGTATTTT. Its protein product is CSASTPRTVLLADTQYF.